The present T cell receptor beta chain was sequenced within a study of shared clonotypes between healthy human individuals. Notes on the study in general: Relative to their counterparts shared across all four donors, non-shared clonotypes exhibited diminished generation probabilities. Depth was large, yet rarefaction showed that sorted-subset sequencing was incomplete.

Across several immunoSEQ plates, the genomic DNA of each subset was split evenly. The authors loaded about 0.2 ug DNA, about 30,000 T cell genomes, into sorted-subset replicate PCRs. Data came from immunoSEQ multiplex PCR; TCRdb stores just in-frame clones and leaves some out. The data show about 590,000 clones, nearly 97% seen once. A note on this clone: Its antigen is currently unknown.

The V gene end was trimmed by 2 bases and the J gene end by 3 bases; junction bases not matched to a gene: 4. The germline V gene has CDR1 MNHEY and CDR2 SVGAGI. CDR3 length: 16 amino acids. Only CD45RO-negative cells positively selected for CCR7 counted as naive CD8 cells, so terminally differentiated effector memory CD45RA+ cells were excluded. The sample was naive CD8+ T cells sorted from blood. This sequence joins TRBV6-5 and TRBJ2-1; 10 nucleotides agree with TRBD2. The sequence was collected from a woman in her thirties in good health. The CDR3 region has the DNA TGTGCCAGCAGTTACGCGAGGACTAGCGGCTACAATGAGCAGTTCTTC. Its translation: CASSYARTSGYNEQFF.